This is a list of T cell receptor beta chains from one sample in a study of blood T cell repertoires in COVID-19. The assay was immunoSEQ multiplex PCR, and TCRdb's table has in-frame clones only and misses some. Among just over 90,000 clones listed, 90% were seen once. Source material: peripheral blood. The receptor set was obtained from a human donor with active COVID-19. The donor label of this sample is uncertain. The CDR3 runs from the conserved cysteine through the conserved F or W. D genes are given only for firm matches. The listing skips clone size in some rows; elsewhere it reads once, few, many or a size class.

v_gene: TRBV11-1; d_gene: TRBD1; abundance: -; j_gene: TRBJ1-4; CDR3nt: TGTGCCAGCAGCCTTTGTAGGACAGGGTATTACGAAAAACTGTTTTTT; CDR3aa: CASSLCRTGYYEKLFF
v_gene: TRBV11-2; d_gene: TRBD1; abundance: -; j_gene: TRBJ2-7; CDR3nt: TGTGCCAGCAGCTTGGTTAGGACAGGGGTACGTAATTACGAGCAGTACTTC; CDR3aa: CASSLVRTGVRNYEQYF
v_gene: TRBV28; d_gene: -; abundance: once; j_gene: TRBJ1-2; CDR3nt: TGTGCCAGCAGGAGAGTGTCCAGGGGAGAATGGGGCTACACCTTC; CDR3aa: CASRRVSRGEWGYTF
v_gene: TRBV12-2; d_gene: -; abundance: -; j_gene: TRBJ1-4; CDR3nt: TGTGCAAGTCGCCCCCAAGCTGAAAAACTGTTTTTT; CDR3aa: CASRPQAEKLFF
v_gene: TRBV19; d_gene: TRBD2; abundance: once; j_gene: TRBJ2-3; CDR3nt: TGTGCCAGTAGTCCCGGGGGGACCGATACGCAGTATTTT; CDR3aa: CASSPGGTDTQYF
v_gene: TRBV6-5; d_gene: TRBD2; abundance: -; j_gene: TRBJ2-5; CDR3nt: TGTGCCAGCAGCAGCGGACTAGCGGGAGAGACCCAGTACTTC; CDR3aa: CASSSGLAGETQYF
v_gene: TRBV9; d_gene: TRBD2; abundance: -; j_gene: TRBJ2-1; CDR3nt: TGTGCCAGCAGCCCCCGACTAGCGGGGACCTACAATGAGCAGTTCTTC; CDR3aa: CASSPRLAGTYNEQFF
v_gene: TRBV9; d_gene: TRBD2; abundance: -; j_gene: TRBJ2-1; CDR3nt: TGTGCCAGCAGCGTAGCCGGCGGGGGGGCTTTTGATGAGCAGTTCTTC; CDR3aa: CASSVAGGGAFDEQFF
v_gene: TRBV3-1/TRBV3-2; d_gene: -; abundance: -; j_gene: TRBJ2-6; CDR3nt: TGTGCCAGCAGCCAGCACAGGACATCGGGGGCCAACGTCCTGACTTTC; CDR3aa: CASSQHRTSGANVLTF
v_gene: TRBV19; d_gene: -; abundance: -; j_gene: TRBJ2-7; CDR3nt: TGTGCCAGTACCCCCGCACTCGGGAACGAGCAGTACTTC; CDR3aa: CASTPALGNEQYF
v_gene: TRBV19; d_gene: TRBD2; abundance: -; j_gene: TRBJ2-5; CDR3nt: TGTGCCAGTAGTAATGGCAGCGGGGGCCCCTTCGTCGAGACCCAGTACTTC; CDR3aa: CASSNGSGGPFVETQYF
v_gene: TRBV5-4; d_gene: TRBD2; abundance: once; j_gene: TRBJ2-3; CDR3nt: TGTGCCAGCAGCTTAATAGCGGGGGGCACAGATACGCAGTATTTT; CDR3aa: CASSLIAGGTDTQYF
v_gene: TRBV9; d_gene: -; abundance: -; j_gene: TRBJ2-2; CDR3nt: TGTGCCAGCAGCGGCGGGACCGCGAACACCGGGGAGCTGTTTTTT; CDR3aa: CASSGGTANTGELFF
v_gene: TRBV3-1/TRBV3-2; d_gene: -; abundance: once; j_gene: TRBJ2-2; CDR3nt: TGTGCCAGCAGCCAAGCGGGGGGCGGAACCGGGGAGCTGTTTTTT; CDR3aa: CASSQAGGGTGELFF
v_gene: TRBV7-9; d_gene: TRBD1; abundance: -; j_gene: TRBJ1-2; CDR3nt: TGTGCCAGCAGCCCGACAGGGTCTGGCTACACCTTC; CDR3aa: CASSPTGSGYTF
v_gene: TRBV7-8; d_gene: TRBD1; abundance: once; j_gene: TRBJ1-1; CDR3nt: TGTGCCAGCAGCCAAAAGACAGGGATTAACACTGAAGCTTTCTTT; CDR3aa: CASSQKTGINTEAFF
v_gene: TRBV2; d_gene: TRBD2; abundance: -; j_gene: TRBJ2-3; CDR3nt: TGTGCCAGTAGGCCGGGACTAGCGGGGTTTACGCAGTATTTT; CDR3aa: CASRPGLAGFTQYF
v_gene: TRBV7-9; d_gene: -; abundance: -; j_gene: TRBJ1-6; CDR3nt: TGTGCCAGCAGCGACGTGACAGGTTATTCACCCCTCCACTTT; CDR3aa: CASSDVTGYSPLHF
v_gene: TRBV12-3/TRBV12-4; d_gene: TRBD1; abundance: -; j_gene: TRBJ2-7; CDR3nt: TGTGCCAGCAAAGGACAGGACGGGGAGCAGTACTTC; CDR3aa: CASKGQDGEQYF
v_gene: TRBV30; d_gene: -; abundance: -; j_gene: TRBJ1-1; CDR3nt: TGTGCCTGGCGACATCTGAACACTGAAGCTTTCTTT; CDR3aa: CAWRHLNTEAFF
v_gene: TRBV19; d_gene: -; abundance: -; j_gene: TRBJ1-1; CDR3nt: TGTGCCAGTCGGGTAGAACCCGAAACTGAAGCTTTCTTT; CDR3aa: CASRVEPETEAFF
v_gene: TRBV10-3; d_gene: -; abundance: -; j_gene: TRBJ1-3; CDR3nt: TGTGCCATCAGTGAGACCCACCCAGTGAACTCTGGAAACACCATATATTTT; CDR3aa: CAISETHPVNSGNTIYF
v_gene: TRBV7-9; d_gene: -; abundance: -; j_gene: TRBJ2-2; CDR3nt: TGTGCCAGCAGCCGGATGGGCGGGGGCTCGAACACCGGGGAGCTGTTTTTT; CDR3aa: CASSRMGGGSNTGELFF
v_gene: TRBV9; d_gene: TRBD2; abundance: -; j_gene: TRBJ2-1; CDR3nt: TGTGCCAGCAGCTCATCGCTAGCGGCTACTTTCAATGAGCAGTTCTTC; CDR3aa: CASSSSLAATFNEQFF
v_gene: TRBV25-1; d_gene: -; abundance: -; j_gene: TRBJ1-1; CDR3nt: TGTGCCAGCAGTCCCCAGGCCACCTATGAAGCTTTCTTT; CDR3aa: CASSPQATYEAFF
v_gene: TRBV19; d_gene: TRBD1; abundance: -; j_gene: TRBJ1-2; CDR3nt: TGTGCCAGTAGTACCGACAGGGGGATCGTTGGCTACACCTTC; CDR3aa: CASSTDRGIVGYTF
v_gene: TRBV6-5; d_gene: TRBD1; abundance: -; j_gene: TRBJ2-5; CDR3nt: TGTGCCAGCAGTTACTACGGGACAGGGCGGGGAGAGACCCAGTACTTC; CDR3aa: CASSYYGTGRGETQYF
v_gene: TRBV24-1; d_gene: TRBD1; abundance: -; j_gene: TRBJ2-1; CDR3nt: TGTGCCACCACCGCTAAGGGGACAGGGGTCGGAGATGAGCAGTTCTTC; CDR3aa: CATTAKGTGVGDEQFF
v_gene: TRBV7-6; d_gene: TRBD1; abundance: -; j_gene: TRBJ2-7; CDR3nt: TGTGCCAGCAGCCTAGGGACAGGAGGTCTCTACGAGCAGTACTTC; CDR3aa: CASSLGTGGLYEQYF
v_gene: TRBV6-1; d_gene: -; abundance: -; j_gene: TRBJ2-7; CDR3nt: TGTGCCAGCAGTGATGTTGGGGCTCCGAGCTACGAGCAGTACTTC; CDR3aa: CASSDVGAPSYEQYF
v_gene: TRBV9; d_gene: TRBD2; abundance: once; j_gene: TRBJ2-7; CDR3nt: TGTGCCAGCAGCGTAGATTGGGCTAGCGGGGGGGCCTACGAGCAGTACTTC; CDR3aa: CASSVDWASGGAYEQYF
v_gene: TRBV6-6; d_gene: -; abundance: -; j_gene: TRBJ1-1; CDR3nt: TGTGCCAGCAGTTACGTAGCGAACACTGAAGCTTTCTTT; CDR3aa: CASSYVANTEAFF
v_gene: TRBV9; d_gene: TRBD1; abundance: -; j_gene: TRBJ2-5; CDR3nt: TGTGCCAGCAGCCTGAGGACAGGTAACACACAAGAGACCCAGTACTTC; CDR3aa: CASSLRTGNTQETQYF
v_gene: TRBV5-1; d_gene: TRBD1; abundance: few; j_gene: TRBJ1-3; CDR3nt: TGCGCCAGCAGCCCGGACAGGGCAGATTCTGGAAACACCATATATTTT; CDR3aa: CASSPDRADSGNTIYF
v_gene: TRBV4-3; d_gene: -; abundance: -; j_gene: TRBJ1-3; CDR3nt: TGCGCCAGCAGCCAAGATCACTCGGAAAACTACTCTGGAAACACCATATATTTT; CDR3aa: CASSQDHSENYSGNTIYF
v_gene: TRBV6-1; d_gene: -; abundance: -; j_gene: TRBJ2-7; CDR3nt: TGTGCCAGCAGTGAAACAGGGTCCTACGAGCAGTACTTC; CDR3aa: CASSETGSYEQYF
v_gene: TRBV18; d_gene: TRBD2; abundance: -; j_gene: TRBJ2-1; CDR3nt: TGTGCCAGCTCACCTAGCCCCAAACTAGCGGGGGACAATGAGCAGTTCTTC; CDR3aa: CASSPSPKLAGDNEQFF
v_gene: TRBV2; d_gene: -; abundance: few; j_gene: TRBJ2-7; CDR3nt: TGTGCCAGCAGTCGCTTGACTCAACTAGGCGAGCAGTACTTC; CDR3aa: CASSRLTQLGEQYF
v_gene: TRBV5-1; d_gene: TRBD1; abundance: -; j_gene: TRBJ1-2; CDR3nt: TGCGCCAGCAGCCCCAGCGGACAGGCCGTCGATGGCTACACCTTC; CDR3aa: CASSPSGQAVDGYTF
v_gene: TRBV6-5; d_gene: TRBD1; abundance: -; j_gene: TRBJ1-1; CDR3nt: TGTGCCAGCGATCGAGACAGGGTGAACACTGAAGCTTTCTTT; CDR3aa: CASDRDRVNTEAFF
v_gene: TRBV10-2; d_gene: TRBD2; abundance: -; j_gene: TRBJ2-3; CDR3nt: TGCGCCAGCGGACGGGGGGACGCAGATACGCAGTATTTT; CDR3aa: CASGRGDADTQYF
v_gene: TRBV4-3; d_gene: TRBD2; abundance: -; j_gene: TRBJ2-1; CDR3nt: TGCGCCAGCAGCCAAGATGGGACTAGCGGGGGGGCTCACAATGAGCAGTTCTTC; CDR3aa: CASSQDGTSGGAHNEQFF
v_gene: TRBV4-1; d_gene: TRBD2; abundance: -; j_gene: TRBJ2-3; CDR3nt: TGCGCCAGCAGCCAGGGACCGGGACGTGGCTGGGGAGGGAATACGCAGTATTTT; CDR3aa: CASSQGPGRGWGGNTQYF
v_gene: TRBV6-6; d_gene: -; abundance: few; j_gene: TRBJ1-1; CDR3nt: TGTGCCAGCCTAGGTAACACTGAAGCTTTCTTT; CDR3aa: CASLGNTEAFF
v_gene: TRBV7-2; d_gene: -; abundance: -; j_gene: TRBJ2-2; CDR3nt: TGTGCCAGCAGCTTAGCGCCAGGGTCCGGGGAGCTGTTTTTT; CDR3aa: CASSLAPGSGELFF
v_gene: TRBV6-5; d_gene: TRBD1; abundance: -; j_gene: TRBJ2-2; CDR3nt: TGTGCCAGCAATCTCCGGACAGGGGGTCGCGGGGAGCTGTTTTTT; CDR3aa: CASNLRTGGRGELFF
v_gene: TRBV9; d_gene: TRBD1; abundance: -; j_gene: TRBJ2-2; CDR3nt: TGTGCCAGCGAGGGGACAGGAGTCACCGGGGAGCTGTTTTTT; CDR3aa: CASEGTGVTGELFF
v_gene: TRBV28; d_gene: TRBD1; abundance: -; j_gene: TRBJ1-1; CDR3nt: TGTGCCAGCAACGTCAGACAGGGGGCGGGGAACACTGAAGCTTTCTTT; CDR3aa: CASNVRQGAGNTEAFF
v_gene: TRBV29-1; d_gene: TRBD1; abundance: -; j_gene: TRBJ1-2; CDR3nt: TGCAGCGCAAACAGGGGGCAGGAAGGTCAGGGCTACACCTTC; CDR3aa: CSANRGQEGQGYTF
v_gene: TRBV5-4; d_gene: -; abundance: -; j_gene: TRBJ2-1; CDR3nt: TGTGCCAGCAGCTTGCAGGGAAGCTCCTACAATGAGCAGTTCTTC; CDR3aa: CASSLQGSSYNEQFF